The 23 T cell receptor beta chains below were found in one sample sequenced in a study of pediatric ulcerative colitis. Generated by immunoSEQ multiplex PCR, the TCRdb table keeps only in-frame clones and is missing some. Among about 36,000 clones, around four fifths were seen once, and the ten largest hold around 0.76%. During colonoscopy, one to two rectal pinch biopsies were collected. The specimen sequenced was gut tissue. The receptors come from a boy younger than 18 with moderate ulcerative colitis.

The chain links TRBV2 to TRBJ2-7, with D unresolved. Germline CDR1 reads SNHLY; CDR2 reads FYNNEI. V was shortened by 6 bases and J by 2 bases, with 11 bases between the two germline ends. The CDR3 loop spans 13 amino acids. The CDR3 coding sequence is TGTGCCAGCAGGGATACCCGGGCCTACGAGCAGTACTTC. It encodes CASRDTRAYEQYF.

This clone appeared a few times. This rearrangement joins TRBV7-7 to TRBJ2-5; 7 positions agree with TRBD1. V dropped 1 base and J dropped 5; count of bases not matched to a gene: 7. Germline V gene sequence: CDR1 SSHAT, CDR2 FNYEAQ (reference sequence). The CDR3 extends over 15 amino acids. The CDR3 spells CASSLGTGRWETQYF. CDR3 nucleotide sequence: TGTGCCAGCAGCTTAGGGACAGGTCGGTGGGAGACCCAGTACTTC.

The chain combines TRBV1 with TRBJ1-1; the table names TRBD1, a call not compared with the DNA. TRBV1 is deemed a pseudogene. The CDR3 consists of 14 residues. The CDR3 here is CTSRGQRQNTEAFF. DNA of the CDR3: TGCACCAGCCGGGGACAAAGGCAGAACACTGAAGCTTTCTTT.

The chain joins TRBV2 to TRBJ2-7, with 9 positions matching TRBD1. In germline, CDR1 is SNHLY, CDR2 FYNNEI. J gave up 2 bases and V 3 bases, and 2 bases lay outside the gene matches. This CDR3 contains 14 residues. CDR3 coding DNA: TGTGCCAGCAGTGATGGGACAGGGACCTACGAGCAGTACTTC. This sequence encodes CASSDGTGTYEQYF.

This clone was detected a few times. The V and J genes are TRBV4-3 and TRBJ1-3; D is uncertain. Deletions cut 2 bases from V and 0 bases from J, with 14 bases between. The CDR3 contains 17 residues. Germline V gene lookup returns CDR1 LGHNA and CDR2 YSLEER. In nucleotides, the CDR3 is TGCGCCAGCAGCCAAAACAGCCCCCTATTCTCTGGAAACACCATATATTTT. It specifies CASSQNSPLFSGNTIYF.

The genes are TRBV28 and TRBJ2-3; 9 bases are a match to TRBD2. The CDR3 extends over 17 amino acids. Germline assignment: CDR1 MDHEN and CDR2 SYDVKM. J lost 0 bases, V lost 3 bases, and 7 bases had no gene match. As DNA, the CDR3 is TGTGCCAGCAGTTTGCGGACTAGCGTTCCGAGCACAGATACGCAGTATTTT. It specifies CASSLRTSVPSTDTQYF.

This clone was seen a handful of times. J is TRBJ2-6 and V is TRBV6-5; D is unresolved. The germline V gene encodes CDR1 MNHEY and CDR2 SVGAGI. Trimming stripped 6 bases from V and 4 bases from J, with 13 bases between. This CDR3 is built from 15 residues. CDR3 sequence reads: CASSLWGPGANVLTF. The CDR3 DNA reads as TGTGCCAGCAGCCTCTGGGGTCCAGGGGCCAACGTCCTGACTTTC.

V gene TRBV11-1 combines with J gene TRBJ2-7, with D perhaps given as TRBD1 or TRBD2 (5 bases each). With 3 bases removed from V and 5 bases from J, the gap between germline ends came to 14 bases. The length of the CDR3 is 14 residues. CDR1 is SGHAT, CDR2 FQDESV, per germline (reference sequence). CDR3 amino acids: CASSLGPILDEQYF. The CDR3 DNA sequence: TGTGCCAGCAGCTTGGGACCGATCCTTGACGAGCAGTACTTC.

This clone was recorded only once. The chain couples TRBV6-5 to TRBJ2-7, with D possibly matching TRBD2 (6 bases). Trimming took 1 base from V and 1 from J, leaving 14 bases between them. Germline V gives CDR1 MNHEY, CDR2 SVGAGI. The CDR3 runs to 16 residues. The DNA of the CDR3 is TGTGCCAGCAGTTACTTGTCTGCTAGCGAGTCCTACGAGCAGTACTTC. This translates into CASSYLSASESYEQYF.

The V call is TRBV19, the J call TRBJ1-1; D unclear. The CDR3 has 17 amino acids. Germline loops: CDR1 LNHDA, CDR2 SQIVND (reference sequence). Trimming took off 7 bases at V and 0 bases at J, with 21 bases between the two ends. CDR3 region: CASTLFWAGLMNTEAFF. CDR3 in DNA: TGTGCCAGTACCCTTTTTTGGGCAGGCCTCATGAACACTGAAGCTTTCTTT.

This chain connects TRBV5-4 to TRBJ2-3; a possible D gene is TRBD2 (5 bases). The CDR3 contains 16 residues. The V end lost 4 bases, the J end lost 0 bases, and 15 bases lay between the germline ends. Germline assignment: CDR1 SGHNT and CDR2 YYREEE (reference sequence). As DNA, the CDR3 is TGTGCCAGCAGCCCAGGCGGCGGGTTAAGCACAGATACGCAGTATTTT. Translation: CASSPGGGLSTDTQYF.

This clone was observed a few times. The chain couples TRBV5-8 to TRBJ1-2; no clear D. CDR1 and CDR2 (germline): SGHTS, YDEGEE. V lost 3 bases, J lost 8 bases, and 14 bases lay in between. The CDR3 sequence is 13 residues long. In DNA, the CDR3 is TGTGCCAGCAGCTCGGTATCCAGAAGCGGCTACACCTTC. As protein: CASSSVSRSGYTF.

This clone was seen a few times. The genes are TRBV9 and TRBJ2-1; a weak D match, TRBD2 (5 bases). Per germline, CDR1 SGDLS and CDR2 YYNGEE. The CDR3 runs 13 residues. V gave up 3 bases and J gave up 3 bases, with 7 bases separating them. The CDR3 DNA reads TGTGCCAGCAGCGCCGGGGACTACAATGAGCAGTTCTTC. Translating it yields CASSAGDYNEQFF.

This clone has a single count. The genes are TRBV5-6 and TRBJ2-1; 8 nucleotides agree with TRBD2. The CDR3 has 16 amino acids. Germline CDR1 is SGHDT and CDR2 is YYEEEE. V shed 0 bases, J shed 4 bases, and the junction held 6 bases outside the gene matches. In DNA form, the CDR3 reads TGTGCCAGCAGCTTGGGCGGGGGGACTGATTACAATGAGCAGTTCTTC. This translates into CASSLGGGTDYNEQFF. Together with reference TRBV5-6 and TRBJ2-1, the CDR3 gives the full variable domain: DAGVTQSPTHLIKTRGQQVTLRCSPKSGHDTVSWYQQALGQGPQFIFQYYEEEERQRGNFPDRFSGHQFPNYSSELNVNALLLGDSALYLCASSLGGGTDYNEQFFGPGTRLTVL.

The chain recombines TRBV5-6 with TRBJ2-5; D gene unclear. Germline V gene sequence: CDR1 SGHDT, CDR2 YYEEEE. The V end was cut by 5 bases, the J end by 5 bases, with 10 bases between. The CDR3 sequence is 12 residues long. This CDR3 is CASRMLTETQYF. The CDR3 DNA reads TGTGCCAGCAGAATGTTAACGGAGACCCAGTACTTC.

V is TRBV30 and J is TRBJ1-4; the D is unclear. Trimming took 5 bases from V and 8 from J, leaving 12 bases between them. Per germline, CDR1 GTSNPN and CDR2 SVGIG (reference sequence). This CDR3 is built from 12 residues. The CDR3 DNA is TGTGCCTGGCTCTCCCCGGGGGAAAAACTGTTTTTT. This encodes CAWLSPGEKLFF.

CDR3 in DNA: TGTGCCAGCAGACTGGGGGGGAACACAGATACGCAGTATTTT. Its protein is CASRLGGNTDTQYF. V is TRBV28 and J is TRBJ2-3, with 7 bases fitting TRBD2. The J segment lost 2 bases and the V segment lost 6 bases, leaving 5 bases of the junction unmatched. The germline gives CDR1 MDHEN, CDR2 SYDVKM. The CDR3 runs to 14 residues.

The V call is TRBV14, the J call TRBJ2-1; D unresolved. Germline V gene lookup returns CDR1 SGHDN and CDR2 FVKESK. The V end lost 1 base, the J end lost 8 bases, and 12 bases lay between the germline ends. The CDR3 is made up of 14 amino acids. The CDR3 DNA sequence: TGTGCCAGCAGCCAAGCTTACCGGTTCGATGAGCAGTTCTTC. Translated, it gives CASSQAYRFDEQFF. The full variable domain, its missing parts supplied by reference TRBV14 and TRBJ2-1, is EAGVTQFPSHSVIEKGQTVTLRCDPISGHDNLYWYRRVMGKEIKFLLHFVKESKQDESGMPNNRFLAERTGGTYSTLKVQPAELEDSGVYFCASSQAYRFDEQFFGPGTRLTVL.

V usage is TRBV6-6 and J usage is TRBJ1-5, with TRBD1 matching over 10 bases. This CDR3 spans 14 amino acids. Trimming at V came to 8 bases and at J to 5 bases, leaving 6 bases not matched to a gene. Germline CDR1 reads MNHNY; CDR2 reads SVGAGI (reference sequence). In nucleotides, the CDR3 is TGTGCCAGCTCCTTAGGACAGGGGGATCAGCCCCAGCATTTT. It specifies CASSLGQGDQPQHF.

Details on this clone: The same CDR3 can be traced to other DNA sequences in this sample. The gene calls are TRBV5-8 and TRBJ2-7; no definite D call. Germline CDR1 SGHTS, CDR2 YDEGEE. The ends were cut back, 1 base at V and 3 bases at J, with 2 bases in the middle. This CDR3 has 11 amino acids. The CDR3, as DNA: TGTGCCAGCAGCTTGCGCTACGAGCAGTACTTC. This translates into CASSLRYEQYF.

This chain uses TRBV4-1 with TRBJ1-4, with 8 positions matching TRBD1. The CDR3 contains 16 residues. The V gene end was trimmed by 1 base and the J gene end by 2 bases; junction bases not matched to a gene: 3. Germline V gene lookup returns CDR1 MGHRA and CDR2 YSYEKL. CDR3 residues: CASSQARTGTNEKLFF. The CDR3 bases are TGCGCCAGCAGCCAAGCAAGGACAGGGACTAATGAAAAACTGTTTTTT.

V and J are TRBV4-3 and TRBJ1-6; 7 positions match TRBD1. There are 16 residues in the CDR3. The germline gives CDR1 LGHNA, CDR2 YSLEER. V trimming: 0 bases; J trimming: 9 bases; junction bases outside the gene matches: 8. CDR3 DNA: TGCGCCAGCAGCCAAGATCCCCAGGGGGAGGGTTCACCCCTCCACTTT. Translated: CASSQDPQGEGSPLHF.

This rearrangement joins TRBV14 to TRBJ1-1; tentative D call: TRBD1 (5 bases). The CDR3 has 13 amino acids. The V end was cut by 4 bases, the J end by 1 base, with 7 bases between. Germline V gene data show CDR1 as SGHDN and CDR2 as FVKESK. CDR3 nucleotides: TGTGCCAGCAGCCGGGACGAGAACACTGAAGCTTTCTTT. Its translation: CASSRDENTEAFF.